These 26 T cell receptor beta chains were sequenced from one sample in a study of blood T cell repertoires in COVID-19. The method was immunoSEQ multiplex PCR; TCRdb's version includes in-frame clones alone and lacks a portion of them. The sample includes about 330,000 clones, 86% of them seen just once. Sequencing used peripheral blood. These TCRs come from a woman between 50 and 59 years old with acute or convalescent COVID-19.

Details on this clone: Other DNA sequences in this sample translate to the same CDR3. The chain recombines TRBV27 with TRBJ2-7; D might be TRBD2 (5 bases). The CDR3 consists of 14 residues. V was pared by 2 bases and J by 2 bases, with 10 bases between. The germline V gene encodes CDR1 MNHEY and CDR2 SMNVEV (reference sequence). Here the CDR3 DNA reads TGTGCCAGCAGTTTAGAGGGAAGGGCCTACGAGCAGTACTTC. This encodes CASSLEGRAYEQYF.

This chain links TRBV4-1 with TRBJ1-1, with unresolved D. The CDR3 runs to 15 residues. V was clipped by 0 bases and J by 2 bases, with 10 bases between them. The germline V gene has CDR1 MGHRA and CDR2 YSYEKL. The DNA for the CDR3 is TGCGCCAGCAGCCAAGAGTCCCTACTAAACACTGAAGCTTTCTTT. Amino acid sequence: CASSQESLLNTEAFF.

The rearrangement uses TRBV6-4 and TRBJ2-1; D perhaps matches TRBD1 (5 bases). The CDR3 sequence is 13 residues long. Trimming took off 8 bases at V and 0 bases at J, with 8 bases between the two ends. Germline CDR1 MRHNA, CDR2 SNTAGT. This CDR3 reads CASGADSYNEQFF. CDR3 nucleotide sequence: TGTGCCAGCGGGGCGGACTCCTACAATGAGCAGTTCTTC.

V usage is TRBV7-8 and J usage is TRBJ1-4; 9 bases match TRBD1. The CDR3 extends over 15 amino acids. J gave up 7 bases and V 8 bases, and 11 bases lay outside the gene matches. Germline V gene lookup returns CDR1 SGHVS and CDR2 FQNEAQ. The CDR3 nucleotides read TGTGCCAGCCTATCGCCGGGACAGGGAACTGAAAAACTGTTTTTT. Residues: CASLSPGQGTEKLFF.

The V gene is TRBV24-1, the J gene TRBJ2-5; tentatively, D is TRBD1 (6 bases). The CDR3 is 16 amino acids. Trimming pared 5 bases from V and 4 bases from J, leaving 19 bases between. The V gene's germline CDR1 is KGHDR and CDR2 SFDVKD. The CDR3 loop is CATSVGDPGTRETQYF. Written as DNA, the CDR3 is TGTGCCACCAGTGTGGGGGACCCAGGGACAAGAGAGACCCAGTACTTC.

The chain employs TRBV7-2 and TRBJ2-7; maybe TRBD2 (5 bases). Germline lookup yields CDR1 SGHTA and CDR2 FQGNSA. V dropped 1 base and J dropped 6 bases, with 16 bases sitting between them. The CDR3 has 15 amino acids. CDR3 region: CASSLGGLLLGEQYF. The CDR3 nucleotides are TGTGCCAGCAGCTTAGGAGGACTCCTCCTTGGCGAGCAGTACTTC.

The chain employs TRBV23-1 and TRBJ1-2; tentative D call: TRBD1 (5 bases). TRBV23-1 is an open reading frame, and its role is uncertain. The CDR3 has 15 residues. V lost 2 bases to trimming and J lost 5 bases, with 15 bases between them. CDR3 nucleotides: TGCGCCAGCAGTCAACCCCTCAGGGTCTCGTATGGCTACACCTTC. Translating gives CASSQPLRVSYGYTF.

The V call is TRBV5-1, the J call TRBJ1-2; tentatively, D is TRBD1 (6 bases). Germline values: CDR1 SGHRS, CDR2 YFSETQ. Between the trimmed V and J ends, which lost 0 bases and 6 bases, there was a span of 12 bases. CDR3 length equals 14 residues. The CDR3: CASSLAQGSDGYTF. The CDR3 DNA is TGCGCCAGCAGCTTGGCCCAGGGGTCAGATGGCTACACCTTC.

This chain uses TRBV9 with TRBJ1-2; possible D gene TRBD1, 5 bases. V lost 0 bases and J lost 5, with 11 bases in between. Germline V gene lookup returns CDR1 SGDLS and CDR2 YYNGEE. The length of the CDR3 is 14 residues. This CDR3 reads CASSVAGRAYGYTF. The CDR3 nucleotides are TGTGCCAGCAGCGTAGCTGGCAGGGCTTATGGCTACACCTTC.

This clone was seen only once. This sequence joins TRBV7-6 and TRBJ2-1; TRBD1 matches at 7 bases. J was trimmed by 4 bases and V by 5 bases; bases with no gene match: 14. The CDR3 has 17 amino acids. Germline V gene data show CDR1 as SGHVS and CDR2 as FNYEAQ. CDR3 sequence: CASSPRTGLKGYNEQFF. In DNA, the CDR3 is TGTGCCAGCAGCCCTAGGACAGGCCTCAAGGGGTACAATGAGCAGTTCTTC.

The genes are TRBV28 and TRBJ1-3, with 10 nucleotides matching TRBD1. J was trimmed by 4 bases and V by 6 bases; bases with no gene match: 3. The germline V gene encodes CDR1 MDHEN and CDR2 SYDVKM. CDR3 length: 14 amino acids. In DNA, the CDR3 is TGTGCCAGCAGAGGGACAGGGGCAGGAAACACCATATATTTT. Residues: CASRGTGAGNTIYF.

V gene TRBV6-5 combines with J gene TRBJ2-7, with D possibly TRBD1 on 6 matching bases. The germline V gene has CDR1 MNHEY and CDR2 SVGAGI. This CDR3 spans 15 amino acids. Trimming left V 2 bases short and J 3 bases short, with 14 bases between. This CDR3 reads CASSYTRDKGYEQYF. The CDR3 DNA follows: TGTGCCAGCAGTTACACCCGGGACAAGGGCTACGAGCAGTACTTC.

The V gene is TRBV28, the J gene TRBJ1-2; possibly TRBD1 for D (5 bases). V shed 5 bases and J shed 5 bases, with 15 bases lying between them. The germline V gene has CDR1 MDHEN and CDR2 SYDVKM. The CDR3 spans 14 residues. CDR3 sequence (DNA): TGTGCCAGCAGTAGGCGAGACAGTAGGTATGGCTACACCTTC. Translation: CASSRRDSRYGYTF.

This chain joins TRBV10-2 and TRBJ2-5; 9 bases fit TRBD2. The V segment lost 11 bases and the J segment 5 bases; nucleotides outside the gene matches: 15. Germline CDR1 and CDR2: WSHSY and SAAADI. CDR3 length: 15 amino acids. CDR3 amino acids: CASNGAGGDRETQYF. CDR3 bases: TGCGCCTCAAACGGGGCGGGAGGGGATCGGGAGACCCAGTACTTC.

The CDR3 nucleotides read TGTGCCAGCTCACCGACTAGCGGGGACAATGAGCAGTTCTTC. Protein sequence: CASSPTSGDNEQFF. This chain links TRBV18 with TRBJ2-1, with 11 bases matching TRBD2. This CDR3 comprises 14 residues. Looked up from germline, CDR1 is KGHSH and CDR2 is LQKENI. J was trimmed by 5 bases and V by 3 bases; bases with no gene match: 0.

The chain recombines TRBV5-4 with TRBJ2-5; 7 bases are shared with TRBD2. The V gene's germline CDR1 is SGHNT and CDR2 YYREEE (reference sequence). The ends lost 6 bases at V and 4 bases at J; junction bases unmatched: 15. The CDR3 is 16 amino acids. In nucleotides, the CDR3 is TGTGCCAGCAATTTGGGAGCGGGAAGTGCGGCAGAGACCCAGTACTTC. Translated, it gives CASNLGAGSAAETQYF.

The rearrangement joins TRBV4-3 to TRBJ2-3; D possibly corresponds to TRBD1 (6 bases). V was pared by 6 bases and J by 4 bases, with 11 bases between. The CDR3 is 13 amino acids. Germline CDR1 reads LGHNA; CDR2 reads YSLEER. CDR3 region: CASSSRGSDTQYF. CDR3 DNA: TGCGCCAGCAGTAGCAGGGGTTCAGATACGCAGTATTTT.

The chain employs TRBV2 and TRBJ1-1; TRBD1 aligns across 9 bases. The trim removed 7 bases at V and 3 bases at J, leaving 9 bases unmatched. CDR1 and CDR2 (germline): SNHLY, FYNNEI. This CDR3 region has 15 residues. The CDR3, as DNA: TGTGCCAGCAAAGGGACAGGGAACGCCCACACTGAAGCTTTCTTT. This sequence encodes CASKGTGNAHTEAFF.

This clone came up a few times. The rearrangement joins TRBV12-3 or TRBV12-4 to TRBJ2-7, with TRBD2 matching 7 bases. The CDR3 is 12 residues long. The V gene end was trimmed by 5 bases and the J gene end by 5 bases; junction bases not matched to a gene: 3. DNA for the CDR3: TGTGCCAGCAGTCGGGACTACCACGAGCAGTACTTC. This gives the protein CASSRDYHEQYF.

The chain carries TRBV28 and TRBJ1-2; a weak D match, TRBD1 (6 bases). CDR3 length equals 15 residues. Trimming took 5 bases from V and 0 from J, leaving 13 bases between them. Germline V gene sequence: CDR1 MDHEN, CDR2 SYDVKM. CDR3 DNA sequence: TGTGCCAGCAGTCAACAGGGAGTGTCTAACTATGGCTACACCTTC. It encodes CASSQQGVSNYGYTF.

This clone was seen only once. This chain joins TRBV28 and TRBJ2-5, with 13 bases that match TRBD2. V shed 5 bases, J shed 4 bases, and the junction held 13 bases outside the gene matches. This CDR3 comprises 18 residues. The germline CDR1 and CDR2 sequences are MDHEN and SYDVKM. CDR3 in amino acids: CASSPRTSGRFRGETQYF. CDR3 coding DNA: TGTGCCAGCAGTCCTCGGACTAGCGGGAGATTCAGGGGAGAGACCCAGTACTTC.

Notes on this clone: Other DNA sequences within the sample encode an identical CDR3. The chain carries TRBV19 and TRBJ2-3; the D is unclear. The CDR3 runs to 12 residues. Germline CDR1 is LNHDA and CDR2 is SQIVND (reference sequence). V lost 5 bases and J 4 bases, leaving 7 bases between the germline ends. CDR3 DNA sequence: TGTGCCAGTAGTCGTCGTGCAGATACGCAGTATTTT. It translates to CASSRRADTQYF.

The CDR3 nucleotides are TGTGCCAGCAGTATCACGACAGGCAGCACTGAAGCTTTCTTT. Translating gives CASSITTGSTEAFF. The chain employs TRBV27 and TRBJ1-1, with D perhaps TRBD1 (6 bases). The CDR3 sequence is 14 residues long. Germline values: CDR1 MNHEY, CDR2 SMNVEV (reference sequence). The V end was cut by 5 bases, the J end by 4 bases, with 14 bases between.

This sequence joins TRBV19 and TRBJ2-1; D perhaps matches TRBD1 (6 bases). CDR1 and CDR2 from the germline V gene are LNHDA and SQIVND (reference sequence). This CDR3 comprises 16 residues. V lost 5 bases and J lost 9, with 23 bases in between. The CDR3 DNA follows: TGTGCCAGTAGTGCAGGGACACCAATCTCTCGCGCTGAGCAGTTCTTC. Translation gives CASSAGTPISRAEQFF.

This clone was seen only once. The chain links TRBV5-1 to TRBJ2-1; D unclear. The CDR3 sequence is 13 residues long. V lost 0 bases and J lost 6, with 7 bases in between. The V gene's germline CDR1 is SGHRS and CDR2 YFSETQ. The CDR3 here is CASSLGTGNEQFF. The DNA for the CDR3 is TGCGCCAGCAGCTTGGGTACCGGCAATGAGCAGTTCTTC.

The V call is TRBV6-5, the J call TRBJ1-6; TRBD1 matches at 9 bases. The trim removed 6 bases at V and 10 bases at J, leaving 7 bases unmatched. The germline CDR1 and CDR2 sequences are MNHEY and SVGAGI. The CDR3 sequence is 14 residues long. This CDR3 reads CASRDRGVRSPLHF. The CDR3 DNA reads TGTGCCAGCAGGGACAGGGGTGTCAGATCACCCCTCCACTTT.